Below, 29 T cell receptor beta chains from the same sample are listed, as sequenced in a study of blood T cells in healthy people across ages. For the second PCR, which ran for about 7 to 11 cycles, a sample-barcoded 5' primer and a J-beta primer mix were used. TCRdb used MiXCR to reprocess the 5' RACE reads, holding one entry per CDR3 protein. The sample carries about 640,000 distinct CDR3 sequences, under 70% recorded once. The sequenced sample was blood. The receptors derive from a man between 60 and 75 years old in good health.

The chain recombines TRBV20-1 with TRBJ2-4, with 7 bases aligning to TRBD1. This CDR3 has 17 residues. V was pared by 5 bases and J by 0 bases, with 13 bases of the junction left unmatched. From germline, CDR1 is DFQATT and CDR2 SNEGSKA (reference sequence). CDR3 sequence: CSARAPAGGSAKNIQYF. The CDR3 DNA sequence: TGCAGTGCTCGGGCCCCAGCAGGGGGTTCAGCCAAAAACATTCAGTACTTC.

This clonotype has a handful of counts. The chain couples TRBV6-2 or TRBV6-3 to TRBJ2-6; 10 nucleotides line up with TRBD1. The CDR3 consists of 18 residues. Germline V lookup: CDR1 MNHEY, CDR2 SVGEGT. Germline trimming cut 5 bases from V and 1 base from J; bases unmatched to any gene: 8. In DNA, the CDR3 is TGTGCCAGCAGTGACAGGGGGCGCGTGTTATCTGGGGCCAACGTCCTGACTTTC. It specifies CASSDRGRVLSGANVLTF.

This clonotype showed up just once. The chain combines TRBV24-1 with TRBJ1-2, with unresolved D. Germline values: CDR1 KGHDR, CDR2 SFDVKD. V gave up 4 bases and J gave up 7 bases, with 9 bases separating them. CDR3 length: 12 residues. CDR3 coding DNA: TGTGCCACCAGTGACCCTCGCTTTGGCTACACCTTC. Protein: CATSDPRFGYTF.

The V gene is TRBV7-7, the J gene TRBJ2-5; 8 nucleotides match TRBD2. This CDR3 is built from 16 residues. V trimming: 1 base; J trimming: 1 base; junction bases outside the gene matches: 5. The germline gives CDR1 SSHAT, CDR2 FNYEAQ (reference sequence). The CDR3 DNA is TGTGCCAGCAGCTTAGGTGGCGGGGGGACCCAAGAGACCCAGTACTTC. Amino acids: CASSLGGGGTQETQYF.

About this clonotype itself: A much more abundant neighbour one base away suggests this may be a read error. The chain couples TRBV5-1 to TRBJ2-6; the D gene is possibly TRBD1 (6 bases). Germline loops: CDR1 SGHRS, CDR2 YFSETQ. This CDR3 contains 17 residues. V was pared by 7 bases and J by 0 bases, with 17 bases between. Here the CDR3 DNA reads TGCGCCAGCGGCTCCAATACAGGGAGCTCTGGGGCCAACGTCCTGACTTTC. This sequence encodes CASGSNTGSSGANVLTF. Drawing the rest from reference TRBV5-1 and TRBJ2-6, the complete variable domain is KAGVTQTPRYLIKTRGQQVTLSCSPISGHRSVSWYQQTPGQGLQFLFEYFSETQRNKGNFPGRFSGRQFSNSRSEMNVSTLELGDSALYLCASGSNTGSSGANVLTFGAGSRLTVL.

V and J are TRBV6-1 and TRBJ2-2; 8 nucleotides align to TRBD2. Losses at the gene ends were 6 bases for V and 2 bases for J; bases not matched to a gene: 11. CDR1 and CDR2 (germline): MNHNS, SASEGT. The CDR3 sequence is 17 residues long. This CDR3 is CASSDPRGGTNTGELFF. CDR3 nucleotides: TGTGCCAGCAGCGACCCCCGCGGGGGGACCAACACCGGGGAGCTGTTTTTT.

This clonotype was seen only a few times. The J gene is TRBJ2-1, the V gene TRBV12-3 or TRBV12-4, with a weak D call TRBD1 (6 bases). The CDR3 is 15 residues long. V was shortened by 2 bases and J by 4 bases, with 12 bases between the two germline ends. The CDR3 reads CASSLRDKTYNEQFF. CDR3 DNA sequence: TGTGCCAGCAGTTTAAGGGACAAGACTTACAATGAGCAGTTCTTC.

This clonotype was picked up a small number of times. The CDR3, as DNA: TGTGCCAGCAGCCAAGGACTAGCGGGAGCCAAAAACATTCAGTACTTC. This translates into CASSQGLAGAKNIQYF. The chain links TRBV4-2 to TRBJ2-4; 10 bases are a match to TRBD2. The trim removed 1 base at V and 0 bases at J, leaving 0 bases unmatched. The CDR3 consists of 16 residues. Germline values: CDR1 LGHNA, CDR2 YNFKEQ.

The chain uses TRBV5-1 and TRBJ2-3; D might be TRBD1 (5 bases). The CDR3 length is 14 residues. V was trimmed by 4 bases and J by 5 bases, leaving 14 bases between them. Germline V gene lookup returns CDR1 SGHRS and CDR2 YFSETQ. The chain's CDR3 is CASSLDRVVDTQYF. The CDR3 nucleotides are TGCGCCAGCAGCCTCGACAGAGTTGTAGATACGCAGTATTTT. The full variable domain, with the rest looked up from reference TRBV5-1 and TRBJ2-3, is KAGVTQTPRYLIKTRGQQVTLSCSPISGHRSVSWYQQTPGQGLQFLFEYFSETQRNKGNFPGRFSGRQFSNSRSEMNVSTLELGDSALYLCASSLDRVVDTQYFGPGTRLTVL.

This clonotype showed up just a few times. The chain recombines TRBV5-1 with TRBJ2-4; TRBD1 matches 7 bases. The CDR3 covers 16 residues. Germline CDR1 SGHRS, CDR2 YFSETQ. V lost 3 bases to trimming and J lost 5 bases; unmatched junction nucleotides: 11. CDR3 protein: CASSSDLQGPQNIQYF. CDR3 coding DNA: TGCGCCAGCAGCTCCGACCTACAGGGGCCCCAAAACATTCAGTACTTC.

The V call is TRBV6-1, the J call TRBJ2-1; no reliable D call. The CDR3 is 14 residues long. The ends were cut back, 4 bases at V and 2 bases at J, with 9 bases in the middle. Germline V gene data show CDR1 as MNHNS and CDR2 as SASEGT. The CDR3 here is CASSVNFPYNEQFF. The CDR3 nucleotides are TGTGCCAGCAGTGTGAACTTCCCCTACAATGAGCAGTTCTTC.

This clonotype was observed a handful of times. The chain carries TRBV2 and TRBJ2-3, with D possibly called TRBD1 or TRBD2 (5 bases each). Germline CDR1 SNHLY, CDR2 FYNNEI. CDR3 length: 14 residues. V gave up 7 bases and J gave up 4 bases, with 15 bases separating them. Written as DNA, the CDR3 is TGTGCCAGCAAGGAGGACTCGGGACCAGATACGCAGTATTTT. This encodes CASKEDSGPDTQYF.

The V gene is TRBV12-3 or TRBV12-4, the J gene TRBJ2-1; the D gene is possibly TRBD2 (6 bases). V was pared by 5 bases and J by 5 bases, with 22 bases between. This CDR3 is built from 17 residues. As DNA, the CDR3 is TGTGCCAGCAGTCCGATCGGACTACCGGAAAATAACAATGAGCAGTTCTTC. It is translated as CASSPIGLPENNNEQFF.

The chain couples TRBV7-8 to TRBJ2-3, with TRBD2 as a possible D gene (6 bases). The CDR3 is 14 residues long. The germline gives CDR1 SGHVS, CDR2 FQNEAQ. Trimming took 7 bases from V and 0 from J, leaving 11 bases between them. The CDR3 DNA follows: TGTGCCAGCATTAGGGGACTCAGCACAGATACGCAGTATTTT. This gives the protein CASIRGLSTDTQYF.

The genes are TRBV6-5 and TRBJ1-2; possible D gene TRBD1, 6 bases. Trimming left V 6 bases short and J 6 bases short, with 14 bases between. Germline assignment: CDR1 MNHEY and CDR2 SVGAGI. The CDR3 is 13 amino acids. The CDR3 DNA sequence: TGTGCCAGCAGACCCGGACAGAGGAATGGCTACACCTTC. The encoded protein is CASRPGQRNGYTF.

This clonotype appeared a few times. V is TRBV4-1 and J is TRBJ2-6, with TRBD2 identical over 11 bases. Germline V gene lookup returns CDR1 MGHRA and CDR2 YSYEKL. Unmatched junction bases numbered 3, after V lost 7 bases and J lost 4 bases. The CDR3 consists of 15 residues. The CDR3 reads CASTWTSGGANVLTF. The CDR3 DNA reads as TGCGCCAGCACCTGGACTAGCGGGGGGGCCAACGTCCTGACTTTC.

This clonotype was counted a few times. The V and J genes are TRBV29-1 and TRBJ2-2; TRBD2 agrees at 7 bases. The ends lost 4 bases at V and 5 bases at J; junction bases unmatched: 4. The germline V gene has CDR1 SQVTM and CDR2 ANQGSEA. This CDR3 is 13 amino acids long. The CDR3: CSVGGEGTGELFF. The CDR3 DNA follows: TGCAGCGTTGGAGGGGAGGGTACCGGGGAGCTGTTTTTT.

J is TRBJ2-1 and V is TRBV5-8, with D perhaps matching TRBD1 (5 bases). The V end lost 4 bases, the J end lost 11 bases, and 13 bases lay between the germline ends. CDR3 length: 12 residues. In germline, CDR1 is SGHTS, CDR2 YDEGEE. CDR3 DNA sequence: TGTGCCAGCAGCCCGCGACAGTGGCAGCAGTTCTTC. It encodes CASSPRQWQQFF.

The rearrangement links TRBV7-2 to TRBJ2-7, with 7 bases identical to TRBD1. Germline-derived CDR1 and CDR2 are SGHTA and FQGNSA. This CDR3 is built from 15 residues. Losses at the gene ends were 6 bases for V and 0 bases for J; bases not matched to a gene: 8. The CDR3 loop is CASSQDRSSSYEQYF. DNA for the CDR3: TGTGCCAGCAGTCAGGACAGGTCAAGCTCCTACGAGCAGTACTTC. Full variable domain (rest looked up from reference TRBV7-2 and TRBJ2-7): GAGVSQSPSNKVTEKGKDVELRCDPISGHTALYWYRQSLGQGLEFLIYFQGNSAPDKSGLPSDRFSAERTGGSVSTLTIQRTQQEDSAVYLCASSQDRSSSYEQYFGPGTRLTVT.

This clonotype was recorded many times. The genes are TRBV20-1 and TRBJ2-5; a possible D gene is TRBD1 (6 bases). In germline, CDR1 is DFQATT, CDR2 SNEGSKA (reference sequence). This CDR3 has 13 amino acids. CDR3 in DNA: TGCAGCGCCCAGGACAGACTTCAAGAGACCCAGTACTTC. This encodes CSAQDRLQETQYF.

The V call is TRBV7-9, the J call TRBJ2-3, with TRBD2 matching 10 bases. Unmatched junction bases numbered 3, after V lost 3 bases and J lost 0 bases. Germline assignment: CDR1 SEHNR and CDR2 FQNEAQ (reference sequence). This CDR3 has 16 residues. CDR3 coding DNA: TGTGCCAGCAGCTTCGGGACTAGCGCCAGCACAGATACGCAGTATTTT. Translating it yields CASSFGTSASTDTQYF. The full variable domain, its missing parts supplied by reference TRBV7-9 and TRBJ2-3, is DTGVSQNPRHKITKRGQNVTFRCDPISEHNRLYWYRQTLGQGPEFLTYFQNEAQLEKSRLLSDRFSAERPKGSFSTLEIQRTEQGDSAMYLCASSFGTSASTDTQYFGPGTRLTVL.

This chain joins TRBV15 and TRBJ1-6; 8 bases align to TRBD1. CDR3 length: 17 amino acids. Germline lookup yields CDR1 LNHNV and CDR2 YYDKDF (reference sequence). J was trimmed by 2 bases and V by 6 bases; bases with no gene match: 9. CDR3 loop: CATRAQGQAAYNSPLHF. The CDR3 DNA reads as TGTGCCACCAGAGCCCAGGGACAGGCAGCCTATAATTCACCCCTCCACTTT.

The chain is built from TRBV28 and TRBJ2-1; 11 bases fit TRBD2. This CDR3 has 15 amino acids. The J segment lost 6 bases and the V segment lost 5 bases, leaving 6 bases of the junction unmatched. Germline loops: CDR1 MDHEN, CDR2 SYDVKM. CDR3 DNA sequence: TGTGCCAGCAGTCGTAGCGGGGGGGCCACCAATGAGCAGTTCTTC. This gives the protein CASSRSGGATNEQFF.

J is TRBJ2-3 and V is TRBV24-1; 8 bases fit TRBD2. Germline CDR1 KGHDR, CDR2 SFDVKD. The CDR3 length is 17 residues. Trimming took 1 base from V and 0 from J; bases not matched to a gene: 5. CDR3 region: CATSDFPGGASTDTQYF. CDR3 DNA sequence: TGTGCCACCAGTGATTTCCCGGGGGGGGCTAGCACAGATACGCAGTATTTT.

The chain uses TRBV5-8 and TRBJ1-5, with a tentative D call TRBD1 (6 bases). The CDR3 covers 15 residues. Germline V lookup: CDR1 SGHTS, CDR2 YDEGEE. V lost 5 bases, J lost 0 bases, and 12 bases lay in between. CDR3 bases: TGTGCCAGCAGGTCGAGGGGGAATAGCAATCAGCCCCAGCATTTT. It translates to CASRSRGNSNQPQHF.

This clonotype occurred a few times. V is TRBV15 and J is TRBJ2-1, with 9 bases identical to TRBD2. This CDR3 region has 16 residues. CDR1 is LNHNV, CDR2 YYDKDF, per germline (reference sequence). V dropped 5 bases and J dropped 5; count of bases not matched to a gene: 10. The CDR3 spells CATSGLSGGPHNEQFF. The CDR3 DNA follows: TGTGCCACCAGCGGGTTGAGCGGGGGGCCCCACAATGAGCAGTTCTTC.

In its sample, this clonotype was seen once. V is TRBV3-1 and J is TRBJ2-5; the D is unclear. V was shortened by 0 bases and J by 5 bases, with 16 bases between the two germline ends. Germline V gives CDR1 LGHDT, CDR2 YNNKEL (reference sequence). The CDR3 is 16 residues long. CDR3 nucleotide sequence: TGTGCCAGCAGCCAAGAGTTTCAGCCTGAGGTGGAGACCCAGTACTTC. Encoded protein: CASSQEFQPEVETQYF.

In its sample, this clonotype was seen a few times. The chain links TRBV7-2 to TRBJ2-3; TRBD2 is a possible D gene (6 bases). The CDR3 totals 16 residues. V was shortened by 2 bases and J by 5 bases, with 17 bases between the two germline ends. Germline V gives CDR1 SGHTA, CDR2 FQGNSA. The CDR3 loop reads CASSLSRLASRDTQYF. The CDR3 bases are TGTGCCAGCAGCTTAAGTAGGCTAGCGTCGCGAGATACGCAGTATTTT. Based on the CDR3 plus reference TRBV7-2 and TRBJ2-3, the full variable domain is GAGVSQSPSNKVTEKGKDVELRCDPISGHTALYWYRQSLGQGLEFLIYFQGNSAPDKSGLPSDRFSAERTGGSVSTLTIQRTQQEDSAVYLCASSLSRLASRDTQYFGPGTRLTVL.

The chain employs TRBV11-2 and TRBJ2-7; D gene unclear. Trimming removed 1 base at V and 2 bases at J, with 12 bases between. Germline CDR1 reads SGHAT; CDR2 reads FQNNGV. The CDR3 is made up of 15 amino acids. The DNA for the CDR3 is TGTGCCAGCAGCTTAGCGATGCCGGAAACCTACGAGCAGTACTTC. It specifies CASSLAMPETYEQYF.